This is a list of T cell receptor beta chains from one sample in a study of lymphopenia after photon versus proton radiotherapy. Profiled with immunoSEQ multiplex PCR; TCRdb holds only in-frame clones, not every one. This table has 25,000 to 30,000 clones, about four fifths appearing once. Sequencing used peripheral blood, obtained from a patient treated with photon-based radiotherapy. The receptors were gathered from a man aged 50 to 60 with gastric cancer. CDR3s include the opening cysteine and the closing phenylalanine or tryptophan. The D gene is left open where the match is weak. A clone size is listed for some rows: how often the clone was seen (once, few, many), or a class if it is expanded.

TRBJ1-5 | TRBV19 | . | . | CASKRGPVRNQPQHF | TGTGCCAGTAAAAGAGGCCCAGTTCGCAATCAGCCCCAGCATTTT
TRBJ1-2 | TRBV2 | . | . | CASSDRTPYGYTF | TGTGCCAGCAGTGACAGGACGCCGTATGGCTACACCTTC
TRBJ1-3 | TRBV12-5 | TRBD1 | . | CASGSGTGISGNTIYF | TGTGCTAGTGGATCCGGGACAGGGATTTCTGGAAACACCATATATTTT
TRBJ1-5 | TRBV2 | . | . | CASSSGGTYSNQPQHF | TGTGCCAGCAGCTCTGGGGGGACTTATAGCAATCAGCCCCAGCATTTT
TRBJ1-1 | TRBV5-1 | TRBD1 | . | CASSQGARTEAFF | TGCGCCAGCAGCCAGGGGGCCCGCACTGAAGCTTTCTTT
TRBJ2-7 | TRBV7-8 | . | . | CASSLDFLGAGDEQYF | TGTGCCAGCAGCTTAGACTTCTTGGGAGCAGGGGACGAGCAGTACTTC
TRBJ2-1 | TRBV2 | TRBD2 | . | CASSAGGGTYNEQFF | TGTGCCAGCAGTGCCGGCGGGGGTACCTACAATGAGCAGTTCTTC
TRBJ2-2 | TRBV11-2 | . | . | CASSKLTGNTGELFF | TGTGCCAGCAGCAAGCTCACAGGGAACACCGGGGAGCTGTTTTTT
TRBJ2-2 | TRBV12-5 | . | . | CASGLAGYTGELFF | TGTGCTAGTGGTTTGGCAGGGTACACCGGGGAGCTGTTTTTT
TRBJ2-2 | TRBV4-3 | TRBD1 | . | CASSRRDRGTGELFF | TGCGCCAGCAGCCGTCGGGACAGGGGAACCGGGGAGCTGTTTTTT
TRBJ1-5 | TRBV6-4 | . | few | CASSDSGDHQPQHF | TGTGCCAGCAGTGACTCGGGGGACCATCAGCCCCAGCATTTT
TRBJ2-7 | TRBV6-6 | . | . | CASSSTDADYYEQYF | TGTGCCAGCAGTTCGACGGACGCAGACTACTACGAGCAGTACTTC
TRBJ1-6 | TRBV4-3 | . | . | CASSPEGQYLPLHF | TGCGCCAGCAGCCCCGAGGGGCAATACCTCCCCCTCCACTTT
TRBJ2-2 | TRBV19 | . | . | CASGPGNWNTGELFF | TGTGCCAGTGGACCCGGGAACTGGAACACCGGGGAGCTGTTTTTT
TRBJ1-3 | TRBV7-7 | . | . | CASSLAAGNTIYF | TGTGCCAGCAGCTTAGCCGCTGGAAACACCATATATTTT
TRBJ1-5 | TRBV10-3 | . | . | CAIRRNDNQPQHF | TGTGCCATCAGGAGGAACGACAATCAGCCCCAGCATTTT
TRBJ1-1 | TRBV7-2 | . | once | CASSLRALGAEAFF | TGTGCCAGCAGCTTGAGGGCTTTGGGAGCTGAAGCTTTCTTT
TRBJ1-4 | TRBV2 | . | . | CASRRQNEKLFF | TGTGCCAGCAGGAGACAAAATGAAAAACTGTTTTTT
TRBJ2-1 | TRBV20-1 | . | . | CSAEESNEQFF | TGCAGTGCAGAAGAGTCCAATGAGCAGTTCTTC
TRBJ2-1 | TRBV6-4 | TRBD2 | . | CASSDSSGGANEQFF | TGTGCCAGCAGTGACTCTAGCGGGGGGGCAAATGAGCAGTTCTTC
TRBJ2-3 | TRBV7-9 | . | once | CASSLAARGYSTDTQYF | TGTGCCAGCAGCCTAGCCGCCAGGGGCTACAGCACAGATACGCAGTATTTT
TRBJ2-5 | TRBV19 | . | . | CASTAGTTQETQYF | TGTGCCAGTACGGCGGGGACAACCCAAGAGACCCAGTACTTC
TRBJ2-2 | TRBV7-8 | TRBD1 | . | CASSRTGNTGELFF | TGTGCCAGCAGCCGGACAGGGAACACCGGGGAGCTGTTTTTT
TRBJ2-5 | TRBV7-2 | TRBD2 | . | CASSLGGGVKTQYF | TGTGCCAGCAGCCTCGGGGGGGGTGTTAAGACCCAGTACTTC
TRBJ2-2 | TRBV11-2 | TRBD2 | . | CASSLVAGANTGELFF | TGTGCCAGCAGCTTAGTTGCGGGGGCGAACACCGGGGAGCTGTTTTTT
TRBJ1-2 | TRBV5-4 | TRBD1 | . | CASSHRDRRQGGYTF | TGTGCCAGCAGCCACCGGGACAGGAGACAAGGTGGCTACACCTTC
TRBJ2-2 | TRBV19 | TRBD1 | . | CASSMGTGRELFF | TGTGCCAGTAGTATGGGGACAGGCAGGGAGCTGTTTTTT
TRBJ2-2 | TRBV11-2 | TRBD2 | once | CASLAGEYGELFF | TGTGCCAGCCTAGCGGGGGAGTACGGGGAGCTGTTTTTT
TRBJ1-2 | TRBV5-1 | . | . | CASSLGPQGGGYTF | TGCGCCAGCAGCTTGGGCCCTCAGGGTGGCGGCTACACCTTC
TRBJ2-3 | TRBV5-1 | . | few | CASSWGASADTQYF | TGCGCCAGCAGCTGGGGGGCTAGCGCAGATACGCAGTATTTT
TRBJ2-3 | TRBV7-8 | . | . | CASSIDSGGGDTQYF | TGTGCCAGCAGCATCGATTCTGGAGGGGGCGACACGCAGTATTTT
TRBJ2-2 | TRBV15 | . | . | CATSRDAGNTGELFF | TGTGCCACCAGCAGAGATGCAGGGAACACCGGGGAGCTGTTTTTT
TRBJ1-1 | TRBV30 | TRBD1 | . | CALGGTGARDTEAFF | TGTGCCTTGGGGGGGACAGGCGCTCGGGACACTGAAGCTTTCTTT
TRBJ1-2 | TRBV7-2 | . | . | CASSLAPQTGAIYGYTF | TGTGCCAGCAGCTTAGCCCCCCAAACGGGGGCGATCTATGGCTACACCTTC
TRBJ2-7 | TRBV19 | . | . | CASSIFRGNEQYF | TGTGCCAGTAGTATTTTTAGAGGGAACGAGCAGTACTTC
TRBJ2-5 | TRBV10-3 | . | . | CATLDIPQETQYF | TGTGCCACCCTAGACATACCCCAAGAGACCCAGTACTTC
TRBJ1-3 | TRBV19 | . | few | CASRDRIDYTIYF | TGTGCCAGCCGTGACCGGATAGACTACACCATATATTTT
TRBJ1-1 | TRBV10-3 | . | . | CAISVGQGKSDTEAFF | TGTGCCATCAGTGTTGGGCAGGGAAAGTCGGACACTGAAGCTTTCTTT
TRBJ2-5 | TRBV4-2 | . | . | CASSQGASDETQYF | TGTGCCAGCAGCCAAGGAGCTAGCGACGAGACCCAGTACTTC
TRBJ1-5 | TRBV6-6 | . | . | CASRDTDQPQHF | TGTGCCAGCAGGGACACAGACCAGCCCCAGCATTTT
TRBJ1-1 | TRBV29-1 | . | . | CSALGYPSTEAFF | TGCAGCGCCCTAGGGTACCCTAGCACTGAAGCTTTCTTT
TRBJ2-1 | TRBV4-2 | TRBD2 | once | CASSHTAGLAGAPSQFF | TGTGCCAGCAGCCACACGGCGGGACTAGCGGGGGCCCCTTCTCAGTTCTTC
TRBJ2-1 | TRBV19 | TRBD1 | . | CASSIVHRGYEQFF | TGTGCCAGTAGTATAGTCCACAGGGGGTATGAGCAGTTCTTC
TRBJ2-6 | TRBV4-1 | TRBD1 | . | CASSPDGQGVTFSGANVLTF | TGCGCCAGCAGCCCCGACGGACAGGGAGTAACCTTCTCTGGGGCCAACGTCCTGACTTTC
TRBJ2-1 | TRBV9 | . | . | CASSVAGNNEQFF | TGTGCCAGCAGCGTTGCAGGGAACAATGAGCAGTTCTTC
TRBJ2-2 | TRBV30 | . | few | CAWSSSGELFF | TGTGCCTGGAGTTCCTCCGGGGAGCTGTTTTTT
TRBJ2-5 | TRBV2 | . | . | CASSSRGQETQYF | TGTGCCAGCAGTTCCAGGGGACAAGAGACCCAGTACTTC
TRBJ2-1 | TRBV4-1 | . | . | CASSHQGNEQFF | TGCGCCAGCAGCCACCAGGGGAATGAGCAGTTCTTC
TRBJ1-1 | TRBV12-5 | TRBD1 | once | CASGWDRVEAFF | TGTGCTAGTGGGTGGGACAGGGTTGAAGCTTTCTTT
TRBJ1-1 | TRBV15 | . | . | CATSRSGGYTEAFF | TGTGCCACCAGCAGATCAGGAGGGTACACTGAAGCTTTCTTT
TRBJ1-2 | TRBV7-2 | . | . | CASSFIRSLGNYGYTF | TGTGCCAGCAGCTTTATCCGATCACTGGGGAACTATGGCTACACCTTC
TRBJ1-4 | TRBV11-2 | . | . | CASSLVSRVNEKLFF | TGTGCCAGCAGCTTAGTTAGCAGGGTCAATGAAAAACTGTTTTTT